This TCR beta chain originates from a study of blood T cell repertoires in COVID-19 (dated by TCRdb to about 2020). About the investigation overall: The collaborator samples originated in the United States, Italy and Spain and spanned the acute and convalescent phases of COVID-19. The material from the prospective study consisted of cDNA or gDNA derived from T cells, B-cell-depleted T cells, or PBMCs. Subjects who had been exposed to COVID-19, were actively infected with it, or had recovered from it provided the deeply sampled blood TCRbeta repertoires that made up the dataset. The repertoires were made available in a free public database intended to serve as a resource for research on the immune response to SARS-CoV-2. The samples were drawn from two sources: the first 160 participants of the ongoing ImmuneRACE study, and 1,000 to 1,500 subjects contributed by 6 global collaborators. Sample metadata almost always included a de-identified subject ID, COVID-19 status, age in years and sex. Where available, HLA class I and class II types were obtained from metadata supplied by the sample provider rather than from assay-based typing. Study-wide conclusions, independent of this receptor: Clinical and demographic metadata were provided uncurated, with the amount varying by source and participant.

The collaborating institutions used their own protocols to collect whole blood in K2EDTA tubes. For TCRbeta analysis, collaborators shipped samples in one of three forms: frozen whole blood, isolated PBMCs, or DNA extracted from either of those sample types. V and J lose 6 bases and 4 bases, and a span of 12 bases separates them. CDR1 and CDR2, looked up from the germline V gene, are ENHRY and SYGVKD. The cysteine opens and the phenylalanine closes a CDR3 of 14 amino acids. Here the CDR3 DNA is all that survives: 42 bases in frame from base 1. The immunoSEQ Assay, a bias-controlled multiplex PCR, was used to amplify TCRbeta CDR3 regions from genomic DNA. In the source study's methods: The number of nucleated cells in each sample was estimated from the amplification of reference gene primers within the assay. To quantify the absolute abundance of each unique TCRbeta CDR3 rearrangement, sequence reads were collapsed and filtered. For each sample, productive Simpson clonality was calculated by taking the square root of Simpson's diversity index across productive rearrangements. TCRdb holds this immuneACCESS table with in-frame rearrangements only. Some clones are missing; in checked studies, unresolved V genes explain under half, and the rest has no known cause. Clone size and V and J calls were adopted from that table, with D and trimming inferred from the DNA. The sample table lists some 43,000 clones, approximately 84% of them with a count of one. The biggest ten clones account for 4% to 5.5% of the sample.

This clone was detected only once. No cognate antigen has been identified for it. The input lacks base qualities; no much larger clone sits a single base away. The sequenced material came from peripheral blood. The TCR comes from a man aged 45-65 years with active COVID-19. This sequence uses TRBV10-3 and TRBJ2-2; the D segment could be TRBD1, given 6 matching bases. CDR3 reads: CAIRYQGITGELFF. In nucleotide form, the sequence is TGTGCCATCAGATACCAGGGGATCACCGGGGAGCTGTTTTTT.